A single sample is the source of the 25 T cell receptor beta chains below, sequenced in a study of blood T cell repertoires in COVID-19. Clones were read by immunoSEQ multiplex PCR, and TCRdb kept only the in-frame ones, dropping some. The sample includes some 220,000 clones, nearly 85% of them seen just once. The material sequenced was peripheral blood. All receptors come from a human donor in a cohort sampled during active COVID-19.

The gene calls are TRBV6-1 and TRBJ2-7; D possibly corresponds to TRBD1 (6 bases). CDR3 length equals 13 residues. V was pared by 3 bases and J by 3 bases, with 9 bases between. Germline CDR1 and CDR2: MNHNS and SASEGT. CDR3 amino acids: CASSDGQIYEQYF. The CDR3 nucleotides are TGTGCCAGCAGTGATGGACAGATCTACGAGCAGTACTTC.

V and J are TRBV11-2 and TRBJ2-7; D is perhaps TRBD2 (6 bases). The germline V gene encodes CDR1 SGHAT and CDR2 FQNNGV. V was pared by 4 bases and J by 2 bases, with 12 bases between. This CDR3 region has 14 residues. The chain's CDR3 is CASSSGTGAYEQYF. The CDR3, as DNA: TGTGCCAGCAGCTCCGGGACTGGAGCCTACGAGCAGTACTTC.

The CDR3 DNA reads TGCGCCAGCAGTGAATCAGGGGTTGACTATGGCTACACCTTC. Its protein is CASSESGVDYGYTF. This rearrangement joins TRBV10-1 to TRBJ1-2; D is possibly TRBD1 (6 bases). The CDR3 has 14 amino acids. The germline gives CDR1 WNHNN, CDR2 SYGVQD (reference sequence). V gave up 3 bases and J gave up 3 bases, with 11 bases separating them.

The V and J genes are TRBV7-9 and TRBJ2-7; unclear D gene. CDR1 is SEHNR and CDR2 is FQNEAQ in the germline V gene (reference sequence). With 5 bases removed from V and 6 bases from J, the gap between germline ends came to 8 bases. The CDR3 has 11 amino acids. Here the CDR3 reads CASSKELEQYF. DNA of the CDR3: TGTGCCAGCAGCAAAGAACTCGAGCAGTACTTC.

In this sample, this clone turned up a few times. The CDR3 spells CASSSDQRTYNEQFF. CDR3 nucleotides: TGTGCCAGCAGCTCCGACCAGCGTACTTACAATGAGCAGTTCTTC. The V and J genes are TRBV13 and TRBJ2-1; no clear D. CDR1 and CDR2 (germline): PRHDT, FYEKMQ (reference sequence). The length of the CDR3 is 15 residues. The V end was cut by 4 bases, the J end by 4 bases, with 14 bases between.

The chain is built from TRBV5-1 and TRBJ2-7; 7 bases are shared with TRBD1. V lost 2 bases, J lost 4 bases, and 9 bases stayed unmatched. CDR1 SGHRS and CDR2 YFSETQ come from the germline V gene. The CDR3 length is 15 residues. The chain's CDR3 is CASSFTGRGKYEQYF. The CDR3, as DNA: TGCGCCAGCAGCTTCACCGGCAGGGGGAAATACGAGCAGTACTTC.

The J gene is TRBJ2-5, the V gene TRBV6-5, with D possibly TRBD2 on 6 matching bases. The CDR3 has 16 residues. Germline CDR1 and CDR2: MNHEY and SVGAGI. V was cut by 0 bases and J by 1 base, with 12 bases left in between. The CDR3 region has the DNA TGTGCCAGCAGTTACTCGGGGGGAAGTATCCAAGAGACCCAGTACTTC. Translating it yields CASSYSGGSIQETQYF.

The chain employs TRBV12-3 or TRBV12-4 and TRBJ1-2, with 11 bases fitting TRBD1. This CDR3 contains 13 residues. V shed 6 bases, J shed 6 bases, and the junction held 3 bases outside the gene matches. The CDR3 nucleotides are TGTGCCAGCAGCCGGGACAGGGGGAATGGCTACACCTTC. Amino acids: CASSRDRGNGYTF.

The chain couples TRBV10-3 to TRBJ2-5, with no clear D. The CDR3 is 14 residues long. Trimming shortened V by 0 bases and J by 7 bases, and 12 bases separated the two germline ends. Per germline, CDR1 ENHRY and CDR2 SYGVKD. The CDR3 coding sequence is TGTGCCATCAGTGAGTCGGGTCTTTCGGGGACCCAGTACTTC. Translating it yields CAISESGLSGTQYF.

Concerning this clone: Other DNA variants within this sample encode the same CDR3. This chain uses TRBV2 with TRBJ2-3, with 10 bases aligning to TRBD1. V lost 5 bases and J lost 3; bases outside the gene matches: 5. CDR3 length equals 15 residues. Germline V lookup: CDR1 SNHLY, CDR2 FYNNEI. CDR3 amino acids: CASSPDRGRTDTQYF. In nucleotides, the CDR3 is TGTGCCAGCAGTCCCGACAGGGGGCGAACAGATACGCAGTATTTT.

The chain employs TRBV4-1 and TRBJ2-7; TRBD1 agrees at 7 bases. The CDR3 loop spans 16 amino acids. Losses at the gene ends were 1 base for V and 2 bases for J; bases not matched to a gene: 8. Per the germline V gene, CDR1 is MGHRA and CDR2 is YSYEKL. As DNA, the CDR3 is TGCGCCAGCAGCCAAGGACTGGCAGGGGGTGCCTACGAGCAGTACTTC. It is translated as CASSQGLAGGAYEQYF.

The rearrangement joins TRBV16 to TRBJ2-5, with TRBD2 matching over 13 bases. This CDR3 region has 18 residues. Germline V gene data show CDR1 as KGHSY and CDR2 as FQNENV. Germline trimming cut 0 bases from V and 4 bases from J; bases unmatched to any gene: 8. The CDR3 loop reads CASSQSRPLAGGRETQYF. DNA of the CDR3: TGTGCCAGCAGCCAATCTCGCCCACTAGCGGGAGGGCGAGAGACCCAGTACTTC.

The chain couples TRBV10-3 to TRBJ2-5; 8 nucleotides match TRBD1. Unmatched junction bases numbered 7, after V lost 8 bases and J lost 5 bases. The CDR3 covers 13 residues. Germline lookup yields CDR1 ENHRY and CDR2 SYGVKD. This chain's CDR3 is CAIARTGTETQYF. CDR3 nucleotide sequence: TGTGCCATCGCGAGGACAGGGACGGAGACCCAGTACTTC.

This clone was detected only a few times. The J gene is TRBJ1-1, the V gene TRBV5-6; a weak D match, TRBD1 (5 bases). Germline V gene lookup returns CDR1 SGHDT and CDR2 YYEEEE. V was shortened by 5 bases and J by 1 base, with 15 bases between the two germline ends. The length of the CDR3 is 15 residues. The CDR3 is CASRSPGIQNTEAFF. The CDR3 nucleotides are TGTGCCAGCAGATCCCCAGGGATACAGAACACTGAAGCTTTCTTT.

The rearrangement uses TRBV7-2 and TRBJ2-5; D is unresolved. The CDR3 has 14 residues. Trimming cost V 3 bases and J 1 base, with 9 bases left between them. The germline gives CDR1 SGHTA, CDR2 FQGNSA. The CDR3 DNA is TGTGCCAGCAGCTTCTCAGATTTCCAAGAGACCCAGTACTTC. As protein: CASSFSDFQETQYF.

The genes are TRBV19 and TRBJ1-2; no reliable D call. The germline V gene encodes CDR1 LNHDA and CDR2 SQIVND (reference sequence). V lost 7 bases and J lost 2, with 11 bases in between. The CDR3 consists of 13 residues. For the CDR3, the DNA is TGTGCCAGTACCCGGACTCTGAACTATGGCTACACCTTC. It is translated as CASTRTLNYGYTF. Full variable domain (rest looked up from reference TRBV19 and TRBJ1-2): DGGITQSPKYLFRKEGQNVTLSCEQNLNHDAMYWYRQDPGQGLRLIYYSQIVNDFQKGDIAEGYSVSREKKESFPLTVTSAQKNPTAFYLCASTRTLNYGYTFGSGTRLTVV.

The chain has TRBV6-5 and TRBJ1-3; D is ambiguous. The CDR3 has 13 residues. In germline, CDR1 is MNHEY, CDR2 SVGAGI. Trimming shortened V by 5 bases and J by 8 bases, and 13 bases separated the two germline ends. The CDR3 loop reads CASSQLSMDTIYF. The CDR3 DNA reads TGTGCCAGCAGTCAACTCTCGATGGACACCATATATTTT.

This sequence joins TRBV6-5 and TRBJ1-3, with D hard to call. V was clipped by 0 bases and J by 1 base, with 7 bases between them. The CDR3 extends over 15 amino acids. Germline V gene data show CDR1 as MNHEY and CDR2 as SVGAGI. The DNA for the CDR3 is TGTGCCAGCAGTTACTCAGATCGGTCTGGAAACACCATATATTTT. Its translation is CASSYSDRSGNTIYF.

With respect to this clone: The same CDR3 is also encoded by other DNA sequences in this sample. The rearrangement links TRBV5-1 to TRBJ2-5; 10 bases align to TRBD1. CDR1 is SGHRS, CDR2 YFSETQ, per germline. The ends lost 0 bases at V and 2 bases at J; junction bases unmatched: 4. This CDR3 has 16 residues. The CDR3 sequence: CASSLAGTGEQETQYF. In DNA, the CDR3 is TGCGCCAGCAGCTTGGCAGGGACAGGGGAACAAGAGACCCAGTACTTC.

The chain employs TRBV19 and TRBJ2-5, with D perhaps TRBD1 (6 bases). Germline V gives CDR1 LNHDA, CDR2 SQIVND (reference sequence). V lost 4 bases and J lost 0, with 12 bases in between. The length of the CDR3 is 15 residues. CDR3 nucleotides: TGTGCCAGTAGTAAAACAGGGATCGACCAAGAGACCCAGTACTTC. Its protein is CASSKTGIDQETQYF.

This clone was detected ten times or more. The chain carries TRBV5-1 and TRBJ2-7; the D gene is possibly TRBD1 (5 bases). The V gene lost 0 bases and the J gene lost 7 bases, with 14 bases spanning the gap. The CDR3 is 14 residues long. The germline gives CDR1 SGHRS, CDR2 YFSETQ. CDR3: CASSLVRSQGEQYF. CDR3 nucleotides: TGCGCCAGCAGCTTGGTAAGAAGCCAGGGAGAGCAGTACTTC.

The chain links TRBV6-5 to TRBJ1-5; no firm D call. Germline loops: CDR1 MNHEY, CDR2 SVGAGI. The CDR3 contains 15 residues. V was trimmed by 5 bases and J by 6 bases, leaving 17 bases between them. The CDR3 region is CASSPDGSGVQPQHF. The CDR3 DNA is TGTGCCAGCAGTCCGGACGGATCCGGGGTTCAGCCCCAGCATTTT.

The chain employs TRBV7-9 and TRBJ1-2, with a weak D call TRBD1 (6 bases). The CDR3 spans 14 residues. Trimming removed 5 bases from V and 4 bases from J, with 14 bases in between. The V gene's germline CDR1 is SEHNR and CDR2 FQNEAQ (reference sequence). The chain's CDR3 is CASSRPDRPYGYTF. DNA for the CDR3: TGTGCCAGCAGCCGACCCGACAGGCCCTATGGCTACACCTTC.

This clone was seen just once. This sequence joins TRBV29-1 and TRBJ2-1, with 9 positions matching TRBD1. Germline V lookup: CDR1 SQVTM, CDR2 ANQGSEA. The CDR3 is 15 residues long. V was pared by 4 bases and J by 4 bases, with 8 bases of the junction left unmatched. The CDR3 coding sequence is TGCAGCGTTGCTAGGCGGGACAGGGCTTACAATGAGCAGTTCTTC. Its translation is CSVARRDRAYNEQFF.

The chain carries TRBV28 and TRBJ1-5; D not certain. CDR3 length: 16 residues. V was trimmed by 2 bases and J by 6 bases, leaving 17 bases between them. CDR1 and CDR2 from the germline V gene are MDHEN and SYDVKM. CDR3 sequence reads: CASSLRSVREGQPQHF. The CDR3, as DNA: TGTGCCAGCAGTTTAAGGTCGGTAAGGGAGGGTCAGCCCCAGCATTTT.